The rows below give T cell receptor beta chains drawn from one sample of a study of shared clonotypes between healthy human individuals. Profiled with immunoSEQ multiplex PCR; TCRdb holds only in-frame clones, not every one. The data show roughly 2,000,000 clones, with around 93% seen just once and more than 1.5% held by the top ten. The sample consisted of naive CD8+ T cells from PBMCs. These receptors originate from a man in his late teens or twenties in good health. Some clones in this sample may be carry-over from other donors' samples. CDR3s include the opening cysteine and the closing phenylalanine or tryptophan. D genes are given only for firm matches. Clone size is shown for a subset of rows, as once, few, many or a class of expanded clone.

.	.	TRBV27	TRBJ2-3	CASSPLLQGGQYF	TGTGCCAGCAGTCCGCTCTTGCAGGGTGGGCAGTATTTT
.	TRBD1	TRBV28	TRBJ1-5	CASSLISAGGNQPQHF	TGTGCCAGCAGTTTAATTTCGGCAGGGGGAAATCAGCCCCAGCATTTT
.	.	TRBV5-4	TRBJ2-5	CASSRRQEREQETQYF	TGTGCCAGCAGTCGACGACAGGAGCGCGAACAAGAGACCCAGTACTTC
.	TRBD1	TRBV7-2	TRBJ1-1	CASSGRDRDWTEAFF	TGTGCCAGCAGCGGCAGGGACAGGGATTGGACTGAAGCTTTCTTT
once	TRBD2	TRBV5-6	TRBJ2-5	CASSFGTSGTQYF	TGTGCCAGCAGCTTCGGGACTAGCGGGACCCAGTACTTC
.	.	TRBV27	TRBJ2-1	CASNNLLGGAYNEQFF	TGTGCCAGCAACAACCTGCTAGGGGGGGCATACAATGAGCAGTTCTTC
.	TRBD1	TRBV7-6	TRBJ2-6	CASSDRDSGANVLTF	TGTGCCAGCAGCGACAGGGACTCTGGGGCCAACGTCCTGACTTTC
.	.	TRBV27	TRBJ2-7	CASGSRGGAYEQYF	TGTGCCAGTGGGTCCCGAGGGGGAGCGTACGAGCAGTACTTC
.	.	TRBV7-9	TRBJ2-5	CASSPPNPGYHQETQYF	TGTGCCAGCAGCCCTCCCAACCCTGGCTACCACCAAGAGACCCAGTACTTC
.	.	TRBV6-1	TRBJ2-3	CASRGLGGATDTQYF	TGTGCCAGCAGGGGGCTCGGGGGCGCCACAGATACGCAGTATTTT
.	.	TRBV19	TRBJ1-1	CASTLVYGDRAFF	TGTGCCAGTACCCTAGTATATGGGGACCGCGCTTTCTTT
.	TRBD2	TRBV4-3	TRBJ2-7	CASSPSGDSYEQYF	TGCGCCAGCAGCCCTAGCGGGGACTCCTACGAGCAGTACTTC
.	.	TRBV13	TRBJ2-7	CASSPPSRGYEQYF	TGTGCCAGCAGCCCTCCCTCTCGGGGGTACGAGCAGTACTTC
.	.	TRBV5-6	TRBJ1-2	CASSDHGPYGYTF	TGTGCCAGCAGCGACCACGGGCCCTATGGCTACACCTTC
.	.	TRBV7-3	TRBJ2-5	CASSLKGFGVPPEETQYF	TGTGCCAGCAGCTTAAAAGGATTTGGGGTTCCCCCTGAAGAGACCCAGTACTTC
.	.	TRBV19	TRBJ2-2	CASKTQLANTGELFF	TGTGCCAGTAAGACCCAGTTGGCGAACACCGGGGAGCTGTTTTTT
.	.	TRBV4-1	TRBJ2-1	CASKTSRGDEQFF	TGCGCCAGCAAGACCTCCCGAGGGGATGAGCAGTTCTTC
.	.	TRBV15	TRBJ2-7	CATSNPQGGPYEQYF	TGTGCCACCAGCAACCCACAGGGGGGGCCCTACGAGCAGTACTTC
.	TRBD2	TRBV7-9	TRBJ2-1	CASSPAGGPSNEQFF	TGTGCCAGCAGCCCAGCGGGAGGGCCTTCTAATGAGCAGTTCTTC
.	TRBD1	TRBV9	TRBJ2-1	CASSPFRETGAYNEQFF	TGTGCCAGCAGCCCCTTCCGGGAGACAGGGGCATACAATGAGCAGTTCTTC
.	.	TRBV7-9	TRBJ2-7	CASSLGQGPQLRAQYF	TGTGCCAGCAGCTTAGGTCAGGGACCTCAGCTACGAGCGCAGTACTTC
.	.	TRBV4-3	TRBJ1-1	CASSQDSREAFF	TGCGCCAGCAGCCAAGATTCCAGGGAGGCTTTCTTT